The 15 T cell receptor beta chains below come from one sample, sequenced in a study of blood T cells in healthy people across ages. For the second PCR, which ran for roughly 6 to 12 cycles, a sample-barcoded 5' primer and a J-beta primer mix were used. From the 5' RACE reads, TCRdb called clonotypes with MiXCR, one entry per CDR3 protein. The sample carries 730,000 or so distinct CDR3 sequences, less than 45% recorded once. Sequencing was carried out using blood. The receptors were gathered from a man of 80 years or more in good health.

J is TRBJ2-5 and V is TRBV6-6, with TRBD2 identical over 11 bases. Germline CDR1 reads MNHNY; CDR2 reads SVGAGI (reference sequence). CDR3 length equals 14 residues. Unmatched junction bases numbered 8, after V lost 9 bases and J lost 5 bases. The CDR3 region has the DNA TGTGCCAGTATACTAGCGGGAGTTGGCGAGACCCAGTACTTC. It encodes CASILAGVGETQYF.

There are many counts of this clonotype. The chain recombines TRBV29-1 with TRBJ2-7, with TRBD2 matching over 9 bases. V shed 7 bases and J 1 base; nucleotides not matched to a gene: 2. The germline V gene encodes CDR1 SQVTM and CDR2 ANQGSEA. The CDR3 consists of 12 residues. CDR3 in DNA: TGCAGCGCTAGCGGGACGTCCTACGAGCAGTACTTC. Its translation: CSASGTSYEQYF.

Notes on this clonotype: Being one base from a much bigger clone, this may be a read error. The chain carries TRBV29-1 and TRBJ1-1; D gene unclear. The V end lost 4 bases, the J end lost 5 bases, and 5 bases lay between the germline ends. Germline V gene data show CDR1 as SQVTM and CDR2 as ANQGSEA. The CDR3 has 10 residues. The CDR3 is CSVAGTEAFF. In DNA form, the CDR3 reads TGCAGCGTTGCAGGAACTGAAGCTTTCTTT.

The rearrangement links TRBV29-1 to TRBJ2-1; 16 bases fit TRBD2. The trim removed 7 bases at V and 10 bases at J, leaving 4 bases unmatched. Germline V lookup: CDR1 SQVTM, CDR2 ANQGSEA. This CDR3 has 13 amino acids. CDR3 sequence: CSAGLAGGREQFF. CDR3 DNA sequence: TGCAGCGCGGGACTAGCGGGAGGGCGCGAGCAGTTCTTC.

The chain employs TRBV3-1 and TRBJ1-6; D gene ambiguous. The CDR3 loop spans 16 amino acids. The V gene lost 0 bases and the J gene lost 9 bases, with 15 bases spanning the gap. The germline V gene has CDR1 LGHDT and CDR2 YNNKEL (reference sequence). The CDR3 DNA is TGTGCCAGCAGCCAAGATCCCGTCAGCGGGATTTCACCCCTCCACTTT. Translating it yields CASSQDPVSGISPLHF. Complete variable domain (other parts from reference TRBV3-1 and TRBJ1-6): DTAVSQTPKYLVTQMGNDKSIKCEQNLGHDTMYWYKQDSKKFLKIMFSYNNKELIINETVPNRFSPKSPDKAHLNLHINSLELGDSAVYFCASSQDPVSGISPLHFGNGTRLTVT.

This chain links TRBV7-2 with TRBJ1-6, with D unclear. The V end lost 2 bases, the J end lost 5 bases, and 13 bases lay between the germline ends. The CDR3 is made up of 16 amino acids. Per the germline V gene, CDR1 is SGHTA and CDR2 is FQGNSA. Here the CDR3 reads CASSLLAARNNSPLHF. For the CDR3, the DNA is TGTGCCAGCAGCTTACTGGCAGCCAGGAATAATTCACCCCTCCACTTT.

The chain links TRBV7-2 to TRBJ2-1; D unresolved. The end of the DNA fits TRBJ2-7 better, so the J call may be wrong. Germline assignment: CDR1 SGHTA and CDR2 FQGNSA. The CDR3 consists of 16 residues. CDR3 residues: CASSTNRKLIYNEQYF. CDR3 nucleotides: TGTGCCAGCAGCACCAACCGGAAACTTATCTACAATGAGCAGTACTTC.

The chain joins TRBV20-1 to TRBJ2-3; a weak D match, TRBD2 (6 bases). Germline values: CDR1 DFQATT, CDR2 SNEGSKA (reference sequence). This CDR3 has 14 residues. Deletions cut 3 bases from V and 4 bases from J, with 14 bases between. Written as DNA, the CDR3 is TGCAGTGCTAGCAAAGGGGAGGCGCCAGATACGCAGTATTTT. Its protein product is CSASKGEAPDTQYF.

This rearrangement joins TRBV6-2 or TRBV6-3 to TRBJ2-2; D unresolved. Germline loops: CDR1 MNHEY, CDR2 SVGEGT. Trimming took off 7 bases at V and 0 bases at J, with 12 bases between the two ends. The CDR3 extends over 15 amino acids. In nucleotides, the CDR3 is TGTGCCAGCATTCAGGACGTCACGAACACCGGGGAGCTGTTTTTT. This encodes CASIQDVTNTGELFF.

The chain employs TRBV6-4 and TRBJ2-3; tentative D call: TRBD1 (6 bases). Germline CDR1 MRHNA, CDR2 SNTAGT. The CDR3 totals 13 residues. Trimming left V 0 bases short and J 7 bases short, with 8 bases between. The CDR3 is CASSDSQGNTQYF. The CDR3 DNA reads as TGTGCCAGCAGTGACTCCCAGGGGAATACGCAGTATTTT.

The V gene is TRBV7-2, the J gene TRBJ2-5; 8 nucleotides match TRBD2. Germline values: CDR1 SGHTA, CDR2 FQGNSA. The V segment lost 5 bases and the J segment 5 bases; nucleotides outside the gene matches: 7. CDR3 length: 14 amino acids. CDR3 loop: CASSTGGGLETQYF. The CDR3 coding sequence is TGTGCCAGCAGCACCGGGGGGGGTCTTGAGACCCAGTACTTC.

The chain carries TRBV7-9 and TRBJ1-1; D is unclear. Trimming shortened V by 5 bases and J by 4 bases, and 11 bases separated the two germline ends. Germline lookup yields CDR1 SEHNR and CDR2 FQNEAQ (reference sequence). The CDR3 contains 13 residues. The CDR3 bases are TGTGCCAGCAGCCTTGTGGGGTTCACTGAAGCTTTCTTT. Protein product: CASSLVGFTEAFF.

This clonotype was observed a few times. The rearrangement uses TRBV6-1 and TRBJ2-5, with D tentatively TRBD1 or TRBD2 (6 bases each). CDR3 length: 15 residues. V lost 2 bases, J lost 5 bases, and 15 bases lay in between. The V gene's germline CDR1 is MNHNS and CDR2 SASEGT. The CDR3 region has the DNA TGTGCCAGCAGTGAATTTCCAGGGGCGGGGGAGACCCAGTACTTC. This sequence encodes CASSEFPGAGETQYF.

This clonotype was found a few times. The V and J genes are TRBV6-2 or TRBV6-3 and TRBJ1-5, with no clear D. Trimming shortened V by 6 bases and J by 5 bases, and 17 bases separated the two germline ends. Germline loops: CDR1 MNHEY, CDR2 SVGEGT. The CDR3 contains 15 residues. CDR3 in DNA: TGTGCCAGCAGCTCCGCGGACCGGACCTATCAGCCCCAGCATTTT. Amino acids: CASSSADRTYQPQHF.

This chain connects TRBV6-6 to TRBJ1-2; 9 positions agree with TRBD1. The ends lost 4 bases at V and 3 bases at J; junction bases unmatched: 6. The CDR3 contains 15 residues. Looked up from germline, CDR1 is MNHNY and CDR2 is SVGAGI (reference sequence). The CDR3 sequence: CASSSTGGSDYGYTF. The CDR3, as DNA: TGTGCCAGCAGTTCCACAGGGGGCTCGGACTATGGCTACACCTTC.